This is a list of T cell receptor beta chains from one sample in a study of graft-versus-host responses after intestinal transplantation. No cognate antigen is known for these TCRs. Assay used: immunoSEQ multiplex PCR; TCRdb lists only in-frame clones, some missing. The data contain 85,000 to 90,000 clones, around 90% of them singletons. This specimen was unstimulated CD4+ T cells sorted from spleen or lymph node cells, taken before intestinal transplant. All receptors derive from a human donor who received an intestinal transplant. Each CDR3 is given with its conserved first and last residue. Each record gives: clone size, J gene, D gene, V gene, CDR3 length, CDR3 DNA, CDR3 protein. The D gene is left open where the match is weak. Not all rows give a size; the values are once, few, many and, for expanded clones, a class.

abundance: .
j_gene: TRBJ1-3
d_gene: .
v_gene: TRBV9
len: 13
CDR3nt: TGTGCCAGCAGCCCCTCCCCCACGGACACCATATATTTT
CDR3aa: CASSPSPTDTIYF

abundance: .
j_gene: TRBJ2-4
d_gene: TRBD2
v_gene: TRBV5-4
len: 15
CDR3nt: TGTGCCAGCGGCATTAGCGGGGGGAACGAAAACATTCAGTACTTC
CDR3aa: CASGISGGNENIQYF

abundance: .
j_gene: TRBJ2-7
d_gene: .
v_gene: TRBV2
len: 14
CDR3nt: TGTGCCAGCAGTGCGACAAGGATCCGCTACGAGCAGTACTTC
CDR3aa: CASSATRIRYEQYF

abundance: .
j_gene: TRBJ1-6
d_gene: .
v_gene: TRBV2
len: 14
CDR3nt: TGTGCCAGCTTCGGGAGCTCCTATAATTCACCCCTCCACTTT
CDR3aa: CASFGSSYNSPLHF

abundance: .
j_gene: TRBJ1-6
d_gene: TRBD1
v_gene: TRBV10-3
len: 14
CDR3nt: TGTGCCATCAAACGGACAGGCGATAATTCACCCCTCCACTTT
CDR3aa: CAIKRTGDNSPLHF

abundance: .
j_gene: TRBJ2-3
d_gene: TRBD2
v_gene: TRBV6-5
len: 14
CDR3nt: TGTGCCAGCAGGGCTAGCGGGGCTACAGATACGCAGTATTTT
CDR3aa: CASRASGATDTQYF

abundance: .
j_gene: TRBJ2-5
d_gene: TRBD1
v_gene: TRBV10-3
len: 15
CDR3nt: TGTGCCACAGGGGACAACAGGGGGCAGGGAGAGACCCAGTACTTC
CDR3aa: CATGDNRGQGETQYF

abundance: .
j_gene: TRBJ2-1
d_gene: TRBD1
v_gene: TRBV9
len: 14
CDR3nt: TGTGCCAGCAGCGTGGGACAGGGGGCGAATGAGCAGTTCTTC
CDR3aa: CASSVGQGANEQFF

abundance: once
j_gene: TRBJ1-2
d_gene: .
v_gene: TRBV19
len: 13
CDR3nt: TGTGCCAGTAACGCAGATCGGGACTATGGCTACACCTTC
CDR3aa: CASNADRDYGYTF

abundance: .
j_gene: TRBJ1-2
d_gene: .
v_gene: TRBV5-1
len: 14
CDR3nt: TGCGCCAGCAGCCCGGCTCAGGGTGGCTATGGCTACACCTTC
CDR3aa: CASSPAQGGYGYTF

abundance: .
j_gene: TRBJ1-1
d_gene: TRBD1
v_gene: TRBV6-5
len: 15
CDR3nt: TGTGCCAGCAGTTACCCTGACAGGGGGGTTGGAATGACTTTCTTT
CDR3aa: CASSYPDRGVGMTFF

abundance: .
j_gene: TRBJ1-2
d_gene: .
v_gene: TRBV2
len: 12
CDR3nt: TGTGCCAGCAGTCCAGGGGTATTTGGCTACACCTTC
CDR3aa: CASSPGVFGYTF

abundance: .
j_gene: TRBJ1-3
d_gene: .
v_gene: TRBV5-1
len: 14
CDR3nt: TGCGCCAGCAGCAGCGACGGCTCTGGAAACACCATATATTTT
CDR3aa: CASSSDGSGNTIYF

abundance: .
j_gene: TRBJ2-7
d_gene: .
v_gene: TRBV10-3
len: 16
CDR3nt: TGTGCCATCAGTCCCCCTACCCCCCGGGACATGGGCGAGCAGTACTTC
CDR3aa: CAISPPTPRDMGEQYF

abundance: .
j_gene: TRBJ2-5
d_gene: TRBD2
v_gene: TRBV7-7
len: 15
CDR3nt: TGTGCTGGCAGCTTAGCGGGACTAGCCGCCCAGACCCAGTACTTC
CDR3aa: CAGSLAGLAAQTQYF

abundance: .
j_gene: TRBJ1-6
d_gene: .
v_gene: TRBV6-5
len: 16
CDR3nt: TGTGCCAGCAGTTACTCGGGGGGCTCCTATAATTCACCCCTCCACTTT
CDR3aa: CASSYSGGSYNSPLHF

abundance: .
j_gene: TRBJ2-5
d_gene: .
v_gene: TRBV5-1
len: 15
CDR3nt: TGCGCCAGCAGCCCACGGACAGAAGCCGGGGAGACCCAGTACTTC
CDR3aa: CASSPRTEAGETQYF

abundance: .
j_gene: TRBJ2-3
d_gene: TRBD2
v_gene: TRBV5-1
len: 17
CDR3nt: TGCGCCAGCAGCAGGGGGACTAGCGGGTATTACACAGATACGCAGTATTTT
CDR3aa: CASSRGTSGYYTDTQYF

abundance: .
j_gene: TRBJ1-2
d_gene: .
v_gene: TRBV11-2
len: 13
CDR3nt: TGTGCCAGCAGCTTACCCCTTAACTATGGCTACACCTTC
CDR3aa: CASSLPLNYGYTF

abundance: .
j_gene: TRBJ2-3
d_gene: TRBD2
v_gene: TRBV5-1
len: 14
CDR3nt: TGCGCTACCTCCGGGACTAGCGGCACAGATACGCAGTATTTT
CDR3aa: CATSGTSGTDTQYF

abundance: .
j_gene: TRBJ1-1
d_gene: .
v_gene: TRBV7-3
len: 13
CDR3nt: TGTGCCAGCAGCTTAACGCTAAACACTGAAGCTTTCTTT
CDR3aa: CASSLTLNTEAFF

abundance: .
j_gene: TRBJ2-3
d_gene: TRBD2
v_gene: TRBV7-3
len: 16
CDR3nt: TGTGCCAGCAGCCCACTAGCGGGAACTAGCACAGATACGCAGTATTTT
CDR3aa: CASSPLAGTSTDTQYF

abundance: .
j_gene: TRBJ1-3
d_gene: .
v_gene: TRBV5-1
len: 17
CDR3nt: TGCGCCAGCAGCTTGACCGGGGGGTTTAGCTCTGGAAACACCATATATTTT
CDR3aa: CASSLTGGFSSGNTIYF

abundance: .
j_gene: TRBJ2-7
d_gene: TRBD2
v_gene: TRBV5-5
len: 13
CDR3nt: TGTGCCAGCAGCCCCGGGGGGTCCTACGAGCAGTACTTC
CDR3aa: CASSPGGSYEQYF

abundance: few
j_gene: TRBJ1-2
d_gene: .
v_gene: TRBV29-1
len: 13
CDR3nt: TGCAGCCCCCCCTTACAGGGCTCCTATGGCTACACCTTC
CDR3aa: CSPPLQGSYGYTF

abundance: .
j_gene: TRBJ1-1
d_gene: TRBD1
v_gene: TRBV7-9
len: 17
CDR3nt: TGTGCCAGCAGCCGGAGGACAGGACCGCCGATGAACACTGAAGCTTTCTTT
CDR3aa: CASSRRTGPPMNTEAFF

abundance: .
j_gene: TRBJ2-4
d_gene: TRBD1
v_gene: TRBV7-2
len: 14
CDR3nt: TGTGCCAGCAGCTCCGGACAGGGAGCAGACATTCAGTACTTC
CDR3aa: CASSSGQGADIQYF

abundance: once
j_gene: TRBJ2-7
d_gene: TRBD2
v_gene: TRBV7-9
len: 13
CDR3nt: TGTGCCAGCAGTCAAGCGGGGGGCTACGAGCAGTACTTC
CDR3aa: CASSQAGGYEQYF

abundance: .
j_gene: TRBJ1-6
d_gene: .
v_gene: TRBV7-3
len: 13
CDR3nt: TGTGCCAGCAGCTTAACGGGCAGTTCACCCCTCCACTTT
CDR3aa: CASSLTGSSPLHF

abundance: .
j_gene: TRBJ1-1
d_gene: TRBD1
v_gene: TRBV10-3
len: 14
CDR3nt: TGTGCCATCAAATCGACAGGGATGAACACTGAAGCTTTCTTT
CDR3aa: CAIKSTGMNTEAFF

abundance: .
j_gene: TRBJ1-6
d_gene: .
v_gene: TRBV7-2
len: 14
CDR3nt: TGTGCCAGCAGCTTAGTGGGCAGTAATTCACCCCTCCACTTT
CDR3aa: CASSLVGSNSPLHF

abundance: .
j_gene: TRBJ1-5
d_gene: .
v_gene: TRBV12-5
len: 13
CDR3nt: TGTGCTAGTGGTTTGGTACTTAGTCAGCCCCAGCATTTT
CDR3aa: CASGLVLSQPQHF

abundance: .
j_gene: TRBJ2-3
d_gene: TRBD2
v_gene: TRBV7-2
len: 11
CDR3nt: TGTGCCAGCAGCACTGGACTAGCGGGCGATTTT
CDR3aa: CASSTGLAGDF

abundance: .
j_gene: TRBJ1-5
d_gene: TRBD1
v_gene: TRBV9
len: 14
CDR3nt: TGTGCCAGCAGCGCTAGACAGGGGGGTCAGCCCCAGCATTTT
CDR3aa: CASSARQGGQPQHF

abundance: .
j_gene: TRBJ1-1
d_gene: .
v_gene: TRBV13
len: 14
CDR3nt: TGTGCCAGCAGCTTAGCAGGGCATCGCACTGAAGCTTTCTTT
CDR3aa: CASSLAGHRTEAFF

abundance: .
j_gene: TRBJ2-1
d_gene: .
v_gene: TRBV5-1
len: 16
CDR3nt: TGCGCCAGCAGCCGAATAGGGGGGGGTCCCTACAATGAGCAGTTCTTC
CDR3aa: CASSRIGGGPYNEQFF

abundance: .
j_gene: TRBJ2-1
d_gene: TRBD2
v_gene: TRBV6-1
len: 15
CDR3nt: TGTGCCAGCGGACAGACTAGCGGGCCCTACAATGAGCAGTTCTTC
CDR3aa: CASGQTSGPYNEQFF

abundance: .
j_gene: TRBJ1-5
d_gene: .
v_gene: TRBV7-9
len: 12
CDR3nt: TGTGCCAGCAGCTCGGGTGATCAGCCCCAGCATTTT
CDR3aa: CASSSGDQPQHF

abundance: .
j_gene: TRBJ2-5
d_gene: .
v_gene: TRBV7-6
len: 11
CDR3nt: TGTGCCAGCAGCCCACAAGAGACCCAGTACTTC
CDR3aa: CASSPQETQYF

abundance: .
j_gene: TRBJ2-1
d_gene: .
v_gene: TRBV9
len: 17
CDR3nt: TGTGCCAGCAGCGTACCCAAGGGGGGGGGCTGGGATGGTGAGCAGTTCTTC
CDR3aa: CASSVPKGGGWDGEQFF

abundance: .
j_gene: TRBJ2-2
d_gene: .
v_gene: TRBV5-1
len: 13
CDR3nt: TGCGCCAGCAGCTTCACTAGAGCCGGGGAGCTGTTTTTT
CDR3aa: CASSFTRAGELFF

abundance: .
j_gene: TRBJ2-7
d_gene: .
v_gene: TRBV6-5
len: 13
CDR3nt: TGTGCCAGCAGTTACTCTCTGACTCGGGAGCAGTACTTC
CDR3aa: CASSYSLTREQYF

abundance: .
j_gene: TRBJ1-2
d_gene: .
v_gene: TRBV5-1
len: 16
CDR3nt: TGCGCCAGCAGCTTGACAGGTCCGACCCTTAACTATGGCTACACCTTC
CDR3aa: CASSLTGPTLNYGYTF

abundance: .
j_gene: TRBJ1-3
d_gene: TRBD1
v_gene: TRBV6-1
len: 15
CDR3nt: TGTGCCAGCAAAGGGGACAGCCTCACTGGAAACACCATATATTTT
CDR3aa: CASKGDSLTGNTIYF

abundance: .
j_gene: TRBJ2-7
d_gene: .
v_gene: TRBV7-2
len: 14
CDR3nt: TGTGCCAGCAGGTACGGGGGTGCGGGCCACGAGCAGTACTTC
CDR3aa: CASRYGGAGHEQYF

abundance: .
j_gene: TRBJ1-1
d_gene: TRBD1
v_gene: TRBV5-1
len: 17
CDR3nt: TGCGCCAGCAGCCGCGGGACAGGGGCCTTTTTGAGGACTGAAGCTTTCTTT
CDR3aa: CASSRGTGAFLRTEAFF

abundance: .
j_gene: TRBJ1-2
d_gene: TRBD1
v_gene: TRBV6-6
len: 12
CDR3nt: TGTGCCAGCGGACAGGGCAGGCTTGGCTACACCTTC
CDR3aa: CASGQGRLGYTF

abundance: .
j_gene: TRBJ1-1
d_gene: .
v_gene: TRBV6-5
len: 12
CDR3nt: TGTGCCAGCAGTGAACGACGGGGGGAAGCTTTCTTT
CDR3aa: CASSERRGEAFF

abundance: .
j_gene: TRBJ1-5
d_gene: .
v_gene: TRBV11-2
len: 14
CDR3nt: TGTGCCAGCAGCTTACGGGGAGCCGGTCAGCCCCAGCATTTT
CDR3aa: CASSLRGAGQPQHF

abundance: few
j_gene: TRBJ1-1
d_gene: .
v_gene: TRBV20-1
len: 11
CDR3nt: TGCAGTGCTGCCAGGAACACTGAAGCTTTCTTT
CDR3aa: CSAARNTEAFF

abundance: .
j_gene: TRBJ2-5
d_gene: TRBD2
v_gene: TRBV5-4
len: 15
CDR3nt: TGTGCCAGCAACCCGGGGGGGGCAGTCGAAGAGACCCAGTACTTC
CDR3aa: CASNPGGAVEETQYF